The clone carrying this T cell receptor beta chain was observed many times. The target antigen is unknown. Germline V gene sequence: CDR1 LGHNA, CDR2 YNFKEQ. Trimming left V 3 bases short and J 6 bases short, with 14 bases between. The CDR3 covers 15 residues. From around 20-30 mg of unsorted bulk tissue, DNA and RNA were co-extracted together. This sample was taken from a study of tumor-infiltrating lymphocytes in primary liver carcinoma. Study details: Staged T1-T3 N0M0, the tumors had sizes that ranged from roughly 4 to 11 cm across. About 3.5 to 8 million productive TCRbeta reads were obtained from the samples, with similar numbers across tissue types. General study points: When set against blood, tumors had a significantly higher top-250-clone fraction (p = 0.039).

Synthesis of TCR beta cDNA was carried out from 500 ng total RNA with a constant-region primer. Researchers made the TCR beta libraries by running three nested multiplex PCR rounds with slightly modified ARM-PCR. Rounds one and two of PCR, each of 10 to 11 cycles, were primed with TRBV1-TRBV30 forward primers and a C-beta reverse primer. TCRdb fed the multiplex PCR reads into MiXCR, producing one record per CDR3 protein. The repertoire holds more than 95,000 distinct CDR3 sequences, with 64% as singletons. Sequenced sample: liver tumor tissue from sampling region 3. Subset defined: tumor region T3, left-lateral pole. J is TRBJ2-2 and V is TRBV4-2; D may be TRBD2 (6 bases). The clonotype was recovered from a woman aged 55-70 years with primary liver carcinoma and hepatitis B virus infection. The CDR3 loop is CASSQGGISAGELFF. The DNA of the CDR3 is TGTGCCAGCAGCCAGGGCGGGATCTCGGCCGGGGAGCTGTTTTTT.